Following are 17 T cell receptor beta chains from one sample sequenced in a study of regulatory T cells in long-lasting Graves disease. Investigators prepared the TCR beta libraries by applying iRepertoire HTBI primers and Arm-PCR of CDR3 regions. One entry per CDR3 protein results from TCRdb running MiXCR on the multiplex PCR reads. The data show 250,000 or so distinct CDR3 sequences, with over 20% seen just once and 11% to 15% held by the top ten. Specified time point: newly diagnosed GD, antithyroid drugs for less than 3 months. The TCR library was made from RNA extracted from PBMCs. The sequenced sample was peripheral blood mononuclear cells (PBMCs), obtained at new diagnosis, from a patient treated with antithyroid drugs. All receptors derive from a female donor with Graves disease.

This clonotype was observed many times. The CDR3 loop is CASSYSLGAGDTDTQYF. CDR3 nucleotide sequence: TGTGCCAGCAGTTACTCCCTTGGAGCGGGAGACACAGATACGCAGTATTTT. The chain couples TRBV6-5 to TRBJ2-3, with 8 bases matching TRBD2. CDR3 size: 17 residues. Trimming cost V 0 bases and J 2 bases; bases outside gene matches: 7. Germline V CDR1 and CDR2: MNHEY, SVGAGI.

At least ten counts were recorded for this clonotype. The chain couples TRBV3-1 to TRBJ2-5; 11 bases fit TRBD2. The CDR3 covers 16 residues. Per the germline V gene, CDR1 is LGHDT and CDR2 is YNNKEL (reference sequence). Losses at the gene ends were 8 bases for V and 2 bases for J; bases not matched to a gene: 10. CDR3: CASGGLAEGGQETQYF. CDR3 bases: TGTGCCAGCGGGGGACTAGCGGAAGGGGGTCAAGAGACCCAGTACTTC.

In its sample, this clonotype was seen many times. Relative to the germline gene, one junction end is altered; a read error may explain this. This chain joins TRBV5-1 and TRBJ2-3, with TRBD1 matching over 11 bases. Germline V CDR1 and CDR2: SGHRS, YFSETQ. This CDR3 is 16 amino acids long. In DNA form, the CDR3 reads TGTGCCAGCAGCCGCGGGGACAGGGGGAGAACAGATACGCAGTATTTT. Translation gives CASSRGDRGRTDTQYF. Full variable domain (outside the CDR3, taken from reference TRBV5-1 and TRBJ2-3): KAGVTQTPRYLIKTRGQQVTLSCSPISGHRSVSWYQQTPGQGLQFLFEYFSETQRNKGNFPGRFSGRQFSNSRSEMNVSTLELGDSALYLCASSRGDRGRTDTQYFGPGTRLTVL.

This chain connects TRBV4-1 to TRBJ2-7, with D uncertain. Trimming took 8 bases from V and 3 from J, leaving 23 bases between them. This CDR3 has 16 amino acids. Germline CDR1 and CDR2: MGHRA and YSYEKL. The CDR3 protein is CASGPAASGINYEQYF. The CDR3, as DNA: TGCGCCAGCGGGCCCGCCGCAAGTGGGATCAACTACGAGCAGTACTTC.

A few counts support this clonotype. This rearrangement joins TRBV5-6 to TRBJ2-7; D not resolved. V was clipped by 4 bases and J by 2 bases, with 13 bases between them. This CDR3 has 14 amino acids. From germline, CDR1 is SGHDT and CDR2 YYEEEE. CDR3 in amino acids: CASSPRPRTYEQYF. CDR3 coding DNA: TGTGCCAGCAGCCCCCGCCCCCGAACCTACGAGCAGTACTTC.

This clonotype was seen repeatedly, ten times or more. This chain joins TRBV11-2 and TRBJ2-1; D is possibly TRBD2 (5 bases). Trimming took off 5 bases at V and 9 bases at J, with 14 bases between the two ends. Germline CDR1 is SGHAT and CDR2 is FQNNGV. The CDR3 runs to 13 residues. CDR3 protein: CASSPPRVGEQFF. DNA for the CDR3: TGTGCCAGCAGCCCTCCGCGGGTGGGTGAGCAGTTCTTC. The whole variable domain, remainder taken from reference TRBV11-2 and TRBJ2-1, is EAGVAQSPRYKIIEKRQSVAFWCNPISGHATLYWYQQILGQGPKLLIQFQNNGVVDDSQLPKDRFSAERLKGVDSTLKIQPAKLEDSAVYLCASSPPRVGEQFFGPGTRLTVL.

Points on this clonotype: A single base separates this from a much larger clone, so it may be a read error. The genes are TRBV11-3 and TRBJ2-4, with D possibly being TRBD2 (5 bases). The CDR3 consists of 13 residues. Trimming took off 0 bases at V and 6 bases at J, with 6 bases between the two ends. CDR1 is SGHNT and CDR2 is YENEEA in the germline V gene. The CDR3 DNA reads TGTGCCAGCAGCTTAGAGGCGGGAAACATTCAGTACTTC. Translated, it gives CASSLEAGNIQYF.

This clonotype was observed many times. The chain recombines TRBV7-3 with TRBJ2-2, with D maybe TRBD2 (6 bases). This CDR3 comprises 14 residues. CDR1 is SGHTA, CDR2 FQGTGA, per germline. The V gene lost 6 bases and the J gene lost 4 bases, with 12 bases spanning the gap. CDR3 DNA sequence: TGTGCCAGCAGAACAACCGGGGGCACCGGGGAGCTGTTTTTT. Its protein is CASRTTGGTGELFF. The whole variable domain, remainder taken from reference TRBV7-3 and TRBJ2-2, is GAGVSQTPSNKVTEKGKYVELRCDPISGHTALYWYRQSLGQGPEFLIYFQGTGAADDSGLPNDRFFAVRPEGSVSTLKIQRTERGDSAVYLCASRTTGGTGELFFGEGSRLTVL.

Many counts were recorded for this clonotype. V is TRBV2 and J is TRBJ1-2; D ambiguous. With 8 bases removed from V and 3 bases from J, the gap between germline ends came to 10 bases. Germline V gives CDR1 SNHLY, CDR2 FYNNEI. The CDR3 spans 12 residues. DNA for the CDR3: TGTGCCAGCGTACCAGACGACTATGGCTACACCTTC. Translation: CASVPDDYGYTF.

With respect to this clonotype: This sequence may be a read error, since a much larger clone differs from it by one base. The V and J genes are TRBV7-9 and TRBJ1-2; 9 nucleotides line up with TRBD1. The CDR3 is 15 residues long. Per germline, CDR1 SEHNR and CDR2 FQNEAQ (reference sequence). Written as DNA, the CDR3 is TGTGTCAGCACCCCCGGGACAGGGCTCATCGGAGGCTACACCTTC. The encoded protein is CVSTPGTGLIGGYTF.

Comments on this clonotype: An end of the junction differs from the germline gene, which may be a read error. The rearrangement links TRBV9 to TRBJ2-1; 8 bases align to TRBD2. The CDR3 loop spans 16 amino acids. Germline CDR1 and CDR2: SGDLS and YYNGEE. The CDR3 DNA sequence: TGTGCCAGCAGCGGCCATAGCGGGGCCTCCTGCAATGAGCAGTTCTTC. Translated: CASSGHSGASCNEQFF.

This clonotype came up many times. The genes are TRBV6-5 and TRBJ1-5; a possible D gene is TRBD1 (5 bases). V lost 5 bases to trimming and J lost 0 bases, with 14 bases between them. The CDR3 contains 16 residues. Germline CDR1 is MNHEY and CDR2 is SVGAGI. The CDR3, as DNA: TGTGCCAGCAGTCACACGACAGCGCTTAGCAATCAGCCCCAGCATTTT. It is translated as CASSHTTALSNQPQHF.

This clonotype showed up many times. V gene TRBV15 combines with J gene TRBJ2-1; unclear D gene. Trimming stripped 0 bases from V and 5 bases from J, with 5 bases between. Germline CDR1 reads LNHNV; CDR2 reads YYDKDF (reference sequence). The CDR3 spans 13 residues. Here the CDR3 reads CATSRDFDNEQFF. CDR3 DNA sequence: TGTGCCACCAGCAGAGATTTTGACAATGAGCAGTTCTTC.

At least ten counts were recorded for this clonotype. CDR3 nucleotide sequence: TGTGCCAGCAGCTCCGGGACCCAAGCCTACGAGCAGTACTTC. Residues: CASSSGTQAYEQYF. The chain has TRBV7-8 and TRBJ2-7; D is tentatively TRBD1 or TRBD2 (5 bases each). CDR3 length equals 14 residues. Trimming removed 4 bases from V and 2 bases from J, with 12 bases in between. CDR1 and CDR2 from the germline V gene are SGHVS and FQNEAQ.

This clonotype was detected many times. The chain links TRBV5-1 to TRBJ2-1, with 13 bases identical to TRBD2. This CDR3 region has 15 residues. The J segment lost 9 bases and the V segment lost 2 bases, leaving 5 bases of the junction unmatched. Germline V gene sequence: CDR1 SGHRS, CDR2 YFSETQ. The DNA of the CDR3 is TGCGCCAGCAGCTTCGCGACTAGCGGGAGGATTGAGCAGTTCTTC. Its protein product is CASSFATSGRIEQFF.

With respect to this clonotype: This may arise from a read error, as a much more abundant clone is one base away. The chain employs TRBV20-1 and TRBJ1-5, with 7 bases fitting TRBD1. J gave up 3 bases and V 5 bases, and 10 bases lay outside the gene matches. Germline V gene data show CDR1 as DFQATT and CDR2 as SNEGSKA (reference sequence). The CDR3 is made up of 15 amino acids. DNA for the CDR3: TGCAGTGCTGGGGTAGGGGGCCTCCTCAATCAGCCCCAGCATTTT. This gives the protein CSAGVGGLLNQPQHF.

This clonotype was seen a handful of times. This chain uses TRBV9 with TRBJ1-1; 7 bases line up with TRBD1. There are 12 residues in the CDR3. V trimming: 7 bases; J trimming: 5 bases; junction bases outside the gene matches: 5. Germline V gene sequence: CDR1 SGDLS, CDR2 YYNGEE. The CDR3 here is CASGRGPTEAFF. The CDR3 DNA sequence: TGTGCCAGCGGAAGGGGGCCTACTGAAGCTTTCTTT.